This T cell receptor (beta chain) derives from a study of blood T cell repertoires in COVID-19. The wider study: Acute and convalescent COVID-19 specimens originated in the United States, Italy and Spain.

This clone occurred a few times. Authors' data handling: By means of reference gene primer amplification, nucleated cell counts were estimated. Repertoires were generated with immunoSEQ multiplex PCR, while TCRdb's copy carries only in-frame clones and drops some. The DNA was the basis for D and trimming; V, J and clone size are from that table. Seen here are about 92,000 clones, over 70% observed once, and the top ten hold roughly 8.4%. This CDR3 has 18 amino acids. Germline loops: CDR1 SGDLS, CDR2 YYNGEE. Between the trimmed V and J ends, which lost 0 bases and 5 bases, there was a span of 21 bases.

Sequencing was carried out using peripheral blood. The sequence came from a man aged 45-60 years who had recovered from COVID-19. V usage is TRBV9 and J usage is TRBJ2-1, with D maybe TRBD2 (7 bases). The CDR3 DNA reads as TGTGCCAGCAGCGTAGTTTCCTCTGGGGGGGCTTATGACAATGAGCAGTTCTTC. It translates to CASSVVSSGGAYDNEQFF. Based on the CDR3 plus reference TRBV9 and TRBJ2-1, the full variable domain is DSGVTQTPKHLITATGQRVTLRCSPRSGDLSVYWYQQSLDQGLQFLIQYYNGEERAKGNILERFSAQQFPDLHSELNLSSLELGDSALYFCASSVVSSGGAYDNEQFFGPGTRLTVL.